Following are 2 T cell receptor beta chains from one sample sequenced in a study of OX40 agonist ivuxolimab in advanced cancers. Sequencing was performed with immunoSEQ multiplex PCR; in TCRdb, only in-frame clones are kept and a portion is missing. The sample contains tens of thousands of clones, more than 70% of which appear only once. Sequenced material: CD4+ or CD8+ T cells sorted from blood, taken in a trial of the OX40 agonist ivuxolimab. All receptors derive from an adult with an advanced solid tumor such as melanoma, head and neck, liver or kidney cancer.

CDR3 sequence: CASSLVIPGGNGYTF. The CDR3 coding sequence is TGTGCCAGCAGCTTGGTAATCCCAGGGGGCAATGGCTACACCTTC. J is TRBJ1-2 and V is TRBV5-4; TRBD1 agrees at 8 bases. Germline V gene lookup returns CDR1 SGHNT and CDR2 YYREEE (reference sequence). CDR3 length: 15 residues. The junction had 7 bases not matched to a gene; V was cut back by 0 bases and J by 6 bases.

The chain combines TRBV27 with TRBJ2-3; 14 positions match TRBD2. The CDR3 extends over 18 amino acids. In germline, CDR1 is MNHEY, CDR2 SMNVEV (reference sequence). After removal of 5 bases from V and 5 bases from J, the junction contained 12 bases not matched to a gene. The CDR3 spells CASSPLPGTSGSEDTQYF. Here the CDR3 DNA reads TGTGCCAGCAGTCCGCTCCCTGGGACTAGCGGGAGTGAAGATACGCAGTATTTT.